One and the same sample provided the 17 T cell receptor beta chains below, sequenced in a study of beta chain features in type 1 diabetes. These receptors' targets are unknown. Study-level findings and limits: When Type 1 diabetes patients were examined, their TCRB CDR3s proved moderately but significantly shorter in all four CD4+ subsets.

Every bit of the isolated RNA underwent reverse transcription, so sequencing read expressed TCRB transcripts. Generated by immunoSEQ multiplex PCR, the TCRdb table keeps only in-frame clones and is missing some. The data contain approximately 160,000 clones, 50% to 70% of them singletons. Sequenced material: naive CD4+ T cells from blood. These receptors were taken from a man aged 25 to 45 with type 1 diabetes.

This clone was seen more than once but under ten times. The V gene is TRBV30, the J gene TRBJ2-1; maybe TRBD1 (7 bases). This CDR3 has 15 residues. Germline V gene data show CDR1 as GTSNPN and CDR2 as SVGIG (reference sequence). V gave up 4 bases and J gave up 4 bases, with 17 bases separating them. CDR3: CAWTREQGVYNEQFF. The CDR3 nucleotides read TGTGCCTGGACCCGGGAGCAGGGGGTTTACAATGAGCAGTTCTTC.

The chain uses TRBV4-1 and TRBJ2-3; a possible D gene is TRBD2 (6 bases). Germline lookup yields CDR1 MGHRA and CDR2 YSYEKL. The CDR3 has 15 residues. Trimming removed 0 bases from V and 9 bases from J, with 16 bases in between. This chain's CDR3 is CASSQDPGTPSTQYF. The CDR3 coding sequence is TGCGCCAGCAGCCAAGATCCTGGGACTCCGAGCACGCAGTATTTT.

This clone was counted only a few times. The rearrangement links TRBV25-1 to TRBJ1-2, with unresolved D. Trimming took 3 bases from V and 2 from J, leaving 7 bases between them. CDR3 size: 13 residues. CDR1 and CDR2 (germline): MGHDK, SYGVNS. The chain's CDR3 is CASSDSRNYGYTF. As DNA, the CDR3 is TGTGCCAGCAGTGATTCACGGAACTATGGCTACACCTTC.

The rearrangement uses TRBV25-1 and TRBJ2-3; 14 nucleotides line up with TRBD2. CDR1 and CDR2 from the germline V gene are MGHDK and SYGVNS. V trimming: 3 bases; J trimming: 6 bases; junction bases outside the gene matches: 5. This CDR3 has 16 residues. Here the CDR3 DNA reads TGTGCCAGCAGTGAGGGACTAGCGGGGGCAAGGGATACGCAGTATTTT. Its protein is CASSEGLAGARDTQYF.

The chain joins TRBV9 to TRBJ1-2; D possibly corresponds to TRBD1 (5 bases). CDR3 length equals 15 residues. The V gene's germline CDR1 is SGDLS and CDR2 YYNGEE. V gave up 0 bases and J gave up 2 bases, with 11 bases separating them. This CDR3 is CASSVDLGTNYGYTF. The DNA for the CDR3 is TGTGCCAGCAGCGTAGATCTGGGGACGAACTATGGCTACACCTTC.

This chain links TRBV2 with TRBJ2-5, with 7 bases that match TRBD1. V gave up 7 bases and J gave up 4 bases; unmatched junction bases: 9. This CDR3 has 14 amino acids. Germline CDR1 reads SNHLY; CDR2 reads FYNNEI. CDR3 loop: CASKEEDRIETQYF. The CDR3 bases are TGTGCCAGCAAAGAAGAGGACAGGATAGAGACCCAGTACTTC. Complete variable domain (other parts from reference TRBV2 and TRBJ2-5): EPEVTQTPSHQVTQMGQEVILRCVPISNHLYFYWYRQILGQKVEFLVSFYNNEISEKSEIFDDQFSVERPDGSNFTLKIRSTKLEDSAMYFCASKEEDRIETQYFGPGTRLLVL.

This chain joins TRBV7-2 and TRBJ2-5; D remains unclear. The germline gives CDR1 SGHTA, CDR2 FQGNSA. The CDR3 is 13 residues long. V dropped 0 bases and J dropped 2 bases, with 4 bases sitting between them. In nucleotides, the CDR3 is TGTGCCAGCAGCTTAGCGGTACAAGAGACCCAGTACTTC. Encoded protein: CASSLAVQETQYF.

The V gene is TRBV10-3, the J gene TRBJ2-3; a possible D gene is TRBD1 (5 bases). This CDR3 is built from 15 residues. Trimming removed 6 bases from V and 5 bases from J, with 18 bases in between. CDR1 is ENHRY and CDR2 is SYGVKD in the germline V gene. The CDR3 loop is CAIRESGRSQDTQYF. CDR3 DNA sequence: TGTGCCATCAGGGAATCAGGGCGTTCTCAAGATACGCAGTATTTT.

The rearrangement joins TRBV7-2 to TRBJ2-1; D is possibly TRBD1 (5 bases). Germline values: CDR1 SGHTA, CDR2 FQGNSA. The V end lost 6 bases, the J end lost 0 bases, and 9 bases lay between the germline ends. This CDR3 contains 14 residues. The CDR3 DNA follows: TGTGCCAGCAGGGACACGAGCTCCTACAATGAGCAGTTCTTC. This encodes CASRDTSSYNEQFF.

V and J are TRBV7-9 and TRBJ2-7, with TRBD1 matching over 8 bases. Germline CDR1 SEHNR, CDR2 FQNEAQ (reference sequence). Germline trimming cut 5 bases from V and 6 bases from J; bases unmatched to any gene: 12. The CDR3 is made up of 15 amino acids. The CDR3, as DNA: TGTGCCAGCAGCCCCACACGGACAGGGTGGGCCGAGCAGTACTTC. Translation: CASSPTRTGWAEQYF. Full variable domain (remainder filled in from reference TRBV7-9 and TRBJ2-7): DTGVSQNPRHKITKRGQNVTFRCDPISEHNRLYWYRQTLGQGPEFLTYFQNEAQLEKSRLLSDRFSAERPKGSFSTLEIQRTEQGDSAMYLCASSPTRTGWAEQYFGPGTRLTVT.

DNA for the CDR3: TGCAGCGCCTCGGGTCAGCCCAGGGATACGCAGTATTTT. This sequence encodes CSASGQPRDTQYF. This chain joins TRBV29-1 and TRBJ2-3; D is unresolved. Germline V gives CDR1 SQVTM, CDR2 ANQGSEA. V was pared by 7 bases and J by 6 bases, with 17 bases between. The CDR3 is made up of 13 amino acids.

The table lists this clone with a few counts. J is TRBJ1-2 and V is TRBV2; maybe TRBD1 (5 bases). V lost 7 bases, J lost 4 bases, and 7 bases lay in between. Germline lookup yields CDR1 SNHLY and CDR2 FYNNEI. CDR3 length: 11 amino acids. The CDR3 DNA reads TGTGCCAGCACGGGGGGCTATGGCTACACCTTC. Its protein is CASTGGYGYTF.

The chain links TRBV13 to TRBJ2-2; possibly TRBD1 for D (6 bases). Germline CDR1 reads PRHDT; CDR2 reads FYEKMQ (reference sequence). With 5 bases removed from V and 0 bases from J, the gap between germline ends came to 19 bases. This CDR3 region has 18 residues. The CDR3 bases are TGTGCCAGCAGCCTAACCCCGGACAGTTTCGCGAACACCGGGGAGCTGTTTTTT. This codes for CASSLTPDSFANTGELFF. The complete variable domain, with remaining parts taken from reference TRBV13 and TRBJ2-2, reads AAGVIQSPRHLIKEKRETATLKCYPIPRHDTVYWYQQGPGQDPQFLISFYEKMQSDKGSIPDRFSAQQFSDYHSELNMSSLELGDSALYFCASSLTPDSFANTGELFFGEGSRLTVL.

The table lists this clone with a count of one. The chain recombines TRBV27 with TRBJ2-3; D may be TRBD1 (6 bases). Trimming pared 4 bases from V and 3 bases from J, leaving 8 bases between. Germline values: CDR1 MNHEY, CDR2 SMNVEV (reference sequence). The CDR3 totals 13 residues. Here the CDR3 DNA reads TGTGCCAGCAGTTCCCAGGGGACAGATACGCAGTATTTT. It specifies CASSSQGTDTQYF.

In the case of this clone: Additional DNA sequences in this sample encode the identical CDR3. The chain uses TRBV10-3 and TRBJ2-7; D gene unclear. Per germline, CDR1 ENHRY and CDR2 SYGVKD. V lost 2 bases and J lost 1, with 3 bases in between. The CDR3 length is 12 residues. CDR3 sequence: CAISEGSYEQYF. The DNA for the CDR3 is TGTGCCATCAGTGAGGGGTCCTACGAGCAGTACTTC.

This rearrangement joins TRBV23-1 to TRBJ2-6; TRBD1 agrees at 11 bases. TRBV23-1 is treated as an ORF (open reading frame) with a function not yet certain. The CDR3 is 19 residues long. V shed 1 base and J 2 bases; nucleotides not matched to a gene: 7. Here the CDR3 reads CASSQLQGQGEAGANVLTF. CDR3 DNA: TGCGCCAGCAGTCAATTACAGGGACAGGGGGAGGCTGGGGCCAACGTCCTGACTTTC.

This chain links TRBV11-2 with TRBJ2-1; no clear D. CDR1 SGHAT and CDR2 FQNNGV come from the germline V gene. V gave up 4 bases and J gave up 5 bases, with 12 bases separating them. The length of the CDR3 is 14 residues. The CDR3 coding sequence is TGTGCCAGCAGCTCCCGCTGGTTAGACAATGAGCAGTTCTTC. Translated, it gives CASSSRWLDNEQFF.